Listed below are T cell receptor beta chains from one sample, sequenced in a study of T cell responses to AZD1222 COVID-19 vaccine. TCRdb keeps only in-frame clones here, not all; method: immunoSEQ multiplex PCR. The data contain tens of thousands of clones, just under 90% of them singletons. The specimen was peripheral blood, collected on day 0 of MenACWY control vaccination. These receptors originate from an adult in good health. CDR3s leave out the opening cysteine and the closing phenylalanine or tryptophan.

V gene,CDR3 protein
TRBV19,ATQKQGRMNTEAF
TRBV12-3/TRBV12-4,ASRRGGGNEQF
TRBV2,ASRQGARETQY
TRBV19,ASSMRSQWDRGNYGYT
TRBV7-9,ASSLGSGDTGNTIY
TRBV6-2/TRBV6-3,ASSSRTSGSYNEQF
TRBV2,ASSEAASYNSPLH
TRBV20-1,SASGATGGLNEKLF
TRBV18,ASSSDSFNYGYT
TRBV11-2,ASSFTGPKNTEAF
TRBV7-8,ASSLVTAGSTDTQY
TRBV15,ATSRGAGSSYNSPLH
TRBV9,VSSVTVGYT
TRBV12-3/TRBV12-4,ASSPSSKTQY
TRBV15,ATSRTRGANYGYT
TRBV28,AVFPYMNTEAF
TRBV27,ASSSRQASSYNEQF
TRBV11-3,ASSFGLAGGLEQF
TRBV19,ASSTPGGNQPQH
TRBV4-3,ASSQDSSGGNTIY
TRBV5-1,ASSSVGSGNTIY
TRBV11-2,ASSLAPTGTLSGNTIY
TRBV6-5,ASPRGQGLDYT